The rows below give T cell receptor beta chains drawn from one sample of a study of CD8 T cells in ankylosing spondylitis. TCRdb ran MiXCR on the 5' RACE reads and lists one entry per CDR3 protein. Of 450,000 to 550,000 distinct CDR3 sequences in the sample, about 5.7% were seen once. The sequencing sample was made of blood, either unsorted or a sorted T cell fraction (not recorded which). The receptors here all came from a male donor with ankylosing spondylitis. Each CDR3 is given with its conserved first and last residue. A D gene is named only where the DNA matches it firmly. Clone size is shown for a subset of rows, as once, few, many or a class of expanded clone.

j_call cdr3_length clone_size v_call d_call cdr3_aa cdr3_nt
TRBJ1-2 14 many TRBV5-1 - CASSLVSDAYGYTF TGCGCCAGCAGCTTGGTCTCGGATGCTTATGGCTACACCTTC
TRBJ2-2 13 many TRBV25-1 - CASSEQSPGELFF TGTGCCAGCAGTGAACAGAGTCCCGGGGAGCTGTTTTTT
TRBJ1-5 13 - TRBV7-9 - CASSLGENQPQHF TGTGCCAGCAGCTTAGGTGAAAATCAGCCCCAGCATTTT
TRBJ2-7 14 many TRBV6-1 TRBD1 CASRTGQQLYEQYF TGTGCCAGCAGGACGGGACAGCAACTCTACGAGCAGTACTTC
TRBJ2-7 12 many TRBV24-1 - CATSDFTCEQYF TGTGCCACCAGTGATTTTACATGCGAGCAGTACTTC
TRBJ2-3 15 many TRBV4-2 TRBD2 CASSQGGGRTDTQYF TGTGCCAGCAGCCAGGGCGGGGGGCGCACAGATACGCAGTATTTT
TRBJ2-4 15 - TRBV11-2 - CASRAPGLAKNIQYF TGTGCCAGCAGGGCTCCGGGACTAGCCAAAAACATTCAGTACTTC
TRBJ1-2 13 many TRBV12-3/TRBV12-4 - CASSLSVPYGYTF TGTGCCAGCAGTTTAAGCGTGCCTTATGGCTACACCTTC
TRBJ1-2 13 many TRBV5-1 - CASSLEPGYGYTF TGCGCCAGCAGCTTGGAGCCGGGGTATGGCTACACCTTC
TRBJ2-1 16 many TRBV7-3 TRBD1 CASSPQTRDRDNEQFF TGTGCCAGCAGCCCCCAAACCCGGGACAGGGACAATGAGCAGTTCTTC
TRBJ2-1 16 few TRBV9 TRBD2 CASSVGGRGGYNEQFF TGTGCCAGCAGCGTAGGGGGCCGGGGGGGCTACAATGAGCAGTTCTTC
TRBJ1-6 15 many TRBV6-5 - CASSYVGARGSPLHF TGTGCCAGCAGTTACGTGGGAGCCAGGGGTTCACCCCTCCACTTT
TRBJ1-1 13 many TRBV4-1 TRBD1 CASSLEGQGWAFF TGCGCCAGCAGCCTAGAGGGACAGGGGTGGGCTTTCTTT
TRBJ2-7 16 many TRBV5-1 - CASSTDRASEWDEQYF TGCGCCAGCAGCACGGACCGGGCCTCCGAGTGGGACGAGCAGTACTTC
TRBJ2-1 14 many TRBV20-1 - CSASRSMSYNEQFF TGCAGTGCTAGCCGGAGTATGAGCTACAATGAGCAGTTCTTC
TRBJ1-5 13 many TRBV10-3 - CAIKGGSNQPQHF TGTGCCATCAAGGGCGGATCGAATCAGCCCCAGCATTTT
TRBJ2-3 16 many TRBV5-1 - CASSLGAGDFLDTQYF TGCGCCAGCAGCTTGGGTGCAGGGGATTTTCTCGATACGCAGTATTTT
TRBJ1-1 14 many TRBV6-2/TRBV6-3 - CASSYQTRNTEAFF TGTGCCAGCAGTTACCAGACACGGAACACTGAAGCTTTCTTT
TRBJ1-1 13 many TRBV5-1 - CASSLELPDIAFF TGCGCCAGCAGCTTGGAGTTGCCAGATATAGCTTTCTTT
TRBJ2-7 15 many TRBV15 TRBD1 CATSRGGTGRYEQYF TGTGCCACCAGCAGAGGAGGGACAGGGCGCTACGAGCAGTACTTC
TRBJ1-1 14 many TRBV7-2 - CASSLLGANTEAFF TGTGCCAGCAGCTTACTGGGGGCGAACACTGAAGCTTTCTTT
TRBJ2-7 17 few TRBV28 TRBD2 CASSFTLAGPFSYEQYF TGTGCCAGCAGTTTTACTCTAGCGGGCCCGTTTTCCTACGAGCAGTACTTC
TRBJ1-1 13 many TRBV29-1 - CSVEVGQNTEAFF TGCAGCGTTGAAGTGGGACAGAACACTGAAGCTTTCTTT
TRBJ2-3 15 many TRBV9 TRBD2 CASRASGRPGDTQYF TGTGCCAGCAGAGCTAGCGGGAGGCCGGGTGATACGCAGTATTTT
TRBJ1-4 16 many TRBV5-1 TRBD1 CASKMWEGATNEKLFF TGCGCCAGCAAAATGTGGGAGGGGGCGACTAATGAAAAACTGTTTTTT
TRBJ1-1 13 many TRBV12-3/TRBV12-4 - CASSPSDVSKAFF TGTGCCAGCAGTCCCTCGGATGTCTCGAAAGCTTTCTTT
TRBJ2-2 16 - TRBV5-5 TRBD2 CASSTGLAVHTGELFF TGTGCCAGCAGCACGGGACTAGCGGTGCACACCGGGGAGCTGTTTTTT
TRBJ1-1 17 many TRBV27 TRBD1 CASSLRGQGALSTEAFF TGTGCCAGCAGTTTGAGGGGACAGGGGGCACTGAGCACTGAAGCTTTCTTT
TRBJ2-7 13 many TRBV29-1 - CSVEDSQGYEQYF TGCAGCGTTGAAGATTCACAAGGCTACGAGCAGTACTTC
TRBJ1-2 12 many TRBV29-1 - CSVGGFLGGYTF TGCAGCGTTGGAGGGTTTCTAGGTGGCTACACCTTC
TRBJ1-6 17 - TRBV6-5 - CASSYSGGPILSSPLHF TGTGCCAGCAGTTACTCAGGGGGACCCATCCTAAGTTCACCCCTCCACTTT